Reported below is one TCR beta chain. This receptor's antigen is unknown. No much larger clone exists at a distance of one base, and base qualities are not known. What this sample's time point label stands for: about 28 days (+/-7) after the second vaccine dose. Because spike-specific TCR depth and breadth did not differ between the two schedules, AZD1222 recipients who got a second dose at roughly 4 weeks were pooled with those who got a second dose at roughly 12 weeks. Samples from vaccinated people were obtained from the UK trials COV001 and COV002, which included a single-blind randomized controlled phase 2/3 trial of AZD1222 (ChAdOx1 nCoV-19) in healthy adults. For TCRbeta chain sequencing, PBMC samples were collected from trial participants at day 0 and at day 28 after the second dose. The CDR3 regions of human TCRbeta chains were subjected to immunosequencing. The published analysis was carried out like this. Repertoire TCRs were checked for matches against a reference library of SARS-CoV-2-specific TCRs that had been generated using the MIRA antigen-specificity platform. Breadth meant the fraction of unique TCRs that were SARS-CoV-2-associated, whereas depth meant the fraction of total T cells that were SARS-CoV-2-associated. Using the MIRA data, each spike-specific TCR was mapped to the spike region that the TCR reacts to and placed in a CD4 or CD8 class. Log10-transformed breadth and depth values were compared by one-way ANOVA with Sidak's multiple comparisons tests. The immuneACCESS repertoire file appears here via TCRdb, limited to in-frame rearrangements. These files lack a portion of the clones; in checked studies, under half of the deficit traces to unresolved V genes, and the cause of the others is not known. Clonal size and the V and J genes are those of that table, whereas D and trimming came from the DNA. Here the sample has about 83,000 clones; more than 85% occur a single time. The top ten constitute less than 35% of the sample.

The data are from a study of T cell responses to AZD1222 COVID-19 vaccine (dated by TCRdb to the early 2020s). Concerning the study at large: A total of more than 230 trial participants underwent TCR sequencing, of whom some 210 received two doses of AZD1222 and about 26 received two doses of the MenACWY control vaccine. Enrollment into the trials was organized by age into subgroups of 18-55, 56-69 and 70-plus years, and those subgroups contained roughly 160, 29 and 62 TCR-sequenced participants, respectively.

The CDR3 covers 15 residues, taking in both the cysteine and the phenylalanine. Only the CDR3 DNA is retained, 45 bases long and in frame from the first base. Compared with germline, V lacks 1 base and J lacks 3 bases; bases without a gene match: 6. From a lookup of the germline V gene (reference sequence), CDR1 and CDR2 are LNHDA and SQIVND. Points the paper makes about the study in general: Only five to seven AZD1222 recipients were SARS-CoV-2 seropositive at baseline, limiting conclusions about previously exposed vaccinees. Reportedly, almost half of the unique spike-specific TCRs recognized epitopes lying outside the regions that are mutated in the B.1.351 and B.1.1.7 variants. After two AZD1222 doses, both the breadth and the depth of spike-specific TCRs were significantly higher than at day 0 and than in MenACWY recipients. The 56-69-year group was small, and its depth increase did not reach significance, likely because of low power. Because no day 14 peak-response samples were available, repertoires were characterized only after the peak T cell response. Participants were mostly white British, with more females than males. The authors suggested clonal diversity may have been underestimated. The whole spike protein was spanned by vaccine-associated CD4 TCRs, and dominant responses were seen in regions 160-218 and 743-854.

The clonotype was recovered from an adult who received the AZD1222 COVID-19 vaccine. The sample here was peripheral blood, taken 28 days after the second AZD1222 dose. This chain is built from TRBV19 and TRBJ2-7; 7 central nucleotides agree with TRBD2. The base sequence is TGTGCCAGTAGTATAGTCGCGGGAGCTCTCTACGAGCAGTACTTC. It translates to CASSIVAGALYEQYF.